Shown below are 24 T cell receptor beta chains from a single sample sequenced in a study of technical replicates of blood from a few donors. Using immunoSEQ multiplex PCR, the repertoire was profiled, and TCRdb retains in-frame clones only, with some absent. The sample contains roughly 70,000 clones, roughly 92% of which appear only once. The material sequenced was T cells isolated from PBMCs. The receptors here all came from a human donor in good health.

The chain combines TRBV7-8 with TRBJ1-1; maybe TRBD1 (5 bases). Trimming pared 7 bases from V and 7 bases from J, leaving 19 bases between. CDR3 length: 14 residues. Germline V gene data show CDR1 as SGHVS and CDR2 as FQNEAQ. In DNA, the CDR3 is TGTGCCAGCACCTCCCTGGGGCCCCAAGGTGAAGCTTTCTTT. Translating it yields CASTSLGPQGEAFF.

The rearrangement uses TRBV6-6 and TRBJ2-2, with 8 bases fitting TRBD1. J lost 4 bases, V lost 6 bases, and 4 bases had no gene match. Germline loops: CDR1 MNHNY, CDR2 SVGAGI (reference sequence). CDR3 length: 14 amino acids. The CDR3 DNA is TGTGCCAGCAGGGGACAGGTCCTCACCGGGGAGCTGTTTTTT. Its protein product is CASRGQVLTGELFF.

This clone was observed a single time. The gene calls are TRBV7-2 and TRBJ1-5; D not certain. Germline V gene sequence: CDR1 SGHTA, CDR2 FQGNSA. The length of the CDR3 is 14 residues. Between the trimmed V and J ends, which lost 5 bases and 3 bases, there was a span of 11 bases. The CDR3 region has the DNA TGTGCCAGCAGCACCGGAGGCTACAATCAGCCCCAGCATTTT. Encoded protein: CASSTGGYNQPQHF.

The V gene is TRBV13, the J gene TRBJ1-2, with D unclear. Germline CDR1 reads PRHDT; CDR2 reads FYEKMQ (reference sequence). The CDR3 consists of 11 residues. With 5 bases removed from V and 6 bases from J, the gap between germline ends came to 7 bases. The CDR3 nucleotides are TGTGCCAGCAGCCTCAGTCATGGCTACACCTTC. It encodes CASSLSHGYTF.

A remark on this clone: Relative to the germline gene, one junction end is altered; a read error may explain this. The chain employs TRBV5-1 and TRBJ2-3, with D maybe TRBD2 (5 bases). Germline V gene lookup returns CDR1 SGHRS and CDR2 YFSETQ. The CDR3 is 18 amino acids. The CDR3 loop reads CASRFQSADYVGGDTQYF. In DNA, the CDR3 is TGCGCCAGCCGCTTTCAGAGCGCCGACTACGTCGGCGGAGATACGCAGTATTTT.

This chain connects TRBV2 to TRBJ1-4, with TRBD1 matching over 9 bases. In germline, CDR1 is SNHLY, CDR2 FYNNEI. The CDR3 loop spans 15 amino acids. The junction had 11 bases not matched to a gene; V was cut back by 7 bases and J by 8 bases. Written as DNA, the CDR3 is TGTGCCAGCATAGGGCCCGGGACAGGGCGAGAAAAACTGTTTTTT. It is translated as CASIGPGTGREKLFF.

The genes are TRBV6-5 and TRBJ1-4; a weak D match, TRBD1 (6 bases). In germline, CDR1 is MNHEY, CDR2 SVGAGI. This CDR3 has 12 residues. Trimming pared 10 bases from V and 5 bases from J, leaving 11 bases between. CDR3 region: CATRTVNEKLFF. The CDR3 DNA reads as TGTGCCACCAGGACAGTAAATGAAAAACTGTTTTTT.

The rearrangement joins TRBV30 to TRBJ2-3, with D perhaps matching TRBD1 (6 bases). V was trimmed by 1 base and J by 0 bases, leaving 8 bases between them. The germline V gene has CDR1 GTSNPN and CDR2 SVGIG (reference sequence). The CDR3 consists of 14 residues. The CDR3 DNA reads as TGTGCCTGGAGTGCAGGGGCGAGCACAGATACGCAGTATTTT. Protein sequence: CAWSAGASTDTQYF.

As to this clone: Within the sample, other DNA sequences also encode this same CDR3. The rearrangement uses TRBV28 and TRBJ2-7, with D hard to call. Per germline, CDR1 MDHEN and CDR2 SYDVKM. The V end was cut by 6 bases, the J end by 4 bases, with 7 bases between. This CDR3 comprises 11 residues. The CDR3: CASSPHYEQYF. In nucleotides, the CDR3 is TGTGCCAGCAGCCCCCATTACGAGCAGTACTTC.

The chain recombines TRBV6-1 with TRBJ1-5, with a tentative D call TRBD1 (6 bases). Trimming removed 6 bases from V and 4 bases from J, with 10 bases in between. Germline CDR1 MNHNS, CDR2 SASEGT. This CDR3 has 13 amino acids. CDR3 bases: TGTGCCAGCAGGGTACAGGGTAATCAGCCCCAGCATTTT. Its protein is CASRVQGNQPQHF.

J is TRBJ2-7 and V is TRBV5-6; 9 bases map to TRBD1. The CDR3 is 14 residues long. Germline V gene lookup returns CDR1 SGHDT and CDR2 YYEEEE. V was clipped by 4 bases and J by 5 bases; unmatched bases: 7. CDR3 region: CASSSWTGDHEQYF. CDR3 in DNA: TGTGCCAGCAGCAGCTGGACAGGGGATCACGAGCAGTACTTC.

V usage is TRBV4-2 and J usage is TRBJ2-1; tentatively, D is TRBD2 (5 bases). Germline V gene lookup returns CDR1 LGHNA and CDR2 YNFKEQ. V dropped 4 bases and J dropped 10 bases, with 8 bases sitting between them. The CDR3 totals 11 residues. The CDR3 sequence: CASSLKREQFF. The CDR3, as DNA: TGTGCCAGCAGCCTAAAGCGGGAGCAGTTCTTC.

This clone has just one count. The rearrangement links TRBV19 to TRBJ1-5; unclear D gene. Trimming shortened V by 3 bases and J by 1 base, and 13 bases separated the two germline ends. Germline V gives CDR1 LNHDA, CDR2 SQIVND (reference sequence). The CDR3 is 16 amino acids. For the CDR3, the DNA is TGTGCCAGTAGTATGATGGGCAGGATGAGCAATCAGCCCCAGCATTTT. It encodes CASSMMGRMSNQPQHF.

J is TRBJ2-3 and V is TRBV11-2; D might be TRBD1 (5 bases). CDR1 is SGHAT, CDR2 FQNNGV, per germline. The germline V and J ends were trimmed by 5 bases and 0 bases, with 15 bases remaining between them. This CDR3 is built from 16 residues. The CDR3 bases are TGTGCCAGCAGCCCGCCTGATGACAGTAGCACAGATACGCAGTATTTT. Translated: CASSPPDDSSTDTQYF.

The genes are TRBV30 and TRBJ1-4; 10 bases are shared with TRBD1. The CDR3 runs to 14 residues. Germline V CDR1 and CDR2: GTSNPN, SVGIG (reference sequence). With 7 bases clipped from V and 8 bases from J, the junction kept 10 bases outside the gene matches. The CDR3 coding sequence is TGTGCCTCCACGGGACAGGGGATTCGCGAAAAACTGTTTTTT. The encoded protein is CASTGQGIREKLFF.

The chain links TRBV21-1 to TRBJ2-1; the DNA was not compared with TRBD2, the D call given in the table. TRBV21-1 is shown as a pseudogene. This CDR3 is built from 16 residues. The CDR3, as DNA: TGTGCCAGCAGCAAAGCAGGAGCGGGAGGCTACAATGAGCAGTTCTTC. This encodes CASSKAGAGGYNEQFF.

This chain links TRBV7-3 with TRBJ2-1; TRBD2 aligns across 8 bases. V trimming: 5 bases; J trimming: 10 bases; junction bases outside the gene matches: 16. Per the germline V gene, CDR1 is SGHTA and CDR2 is FQGTGA. The CDR3 runs 16 residues. CDR3 nucleotide sequence: TGTGCCAGCAGCCCGACGGGACTAGGCCCTCGGGAAGAGCAGTTCTTC. It encodes CASSPTGLGPREEQFF.

V gene TRBV7-6 combines with J gene TRBJ2-3; 7 nucleotides agree with TRBD2. Germline CDR1 and CDR2: SGHVS and FNYEAQ. With V trimmed by 1 base and J by 3 bases, 7 bases remained unmatched. CDR3 length: 16 amino acids. CDR3 coding DNA: TGTGCCAGCAGCTTAGTTATCGCGGGGGTGACAGATACGCAGTATTTT. Translating it yields CASSLVIAGVTDTQYF.

This chain links TRBV19 with TRBJ2-1, with 13 positions matching TRBD2. Trimming removed 10 bases from V and 8 bases from J; junction bases left unmatched: 11. From germline, CDR1 is LNHDA and CDR2 SQIVND (reference sequence). The CDR3 length is 15 residues. CDR3 sequence (DNA): TGTGCCACCATGAGACTAGCGGGAGGAGGTTATGAGCAGTTCTTC. Translated, it gives CATMRLAGGGYEQFF.

The chain is built from TRBV11-3 and TRBJ2-7, with D unclear. This CDR3 is built from 14 residues. CDR1 is SGHNT, CDR2 YENEEA, per germline. Trimming stripped 1 base from V and 1 base from J, with 8 bases between. CDR3 DNA sequence: TGTGCCAGCAGCTTAGTAGCATCATCCTACGAGCAGTACTTC. Translating gives CASSLVASSYEQYF.

The chain joins TRBV6-5 to TRBJ1-2; 8 positions agree with TRBD1. J was trimmed by 6 bases and V by 0 bases; bases with no gene match: 9. The CDR3 runs to 16 residues. Germline lookup yields CDR1 MNHEY and CDR2 SVGAGI. For the CDR3, the DNA is TGTGCCAGCAGTTACTCCTATCGGACAGGGTATGATGGCTACACCTTC. Its translation is CASSYSYRTGYDGYTF.

The gene calls are TRBV5-1 and TRBJ2-3; TRBD2 matches 10 bases. Germline values: CDR1 SGHRS, CDR2 YFSETQ. CDR3 size: 15 residues. The junction had 6 bases not matched to a gene; V was cut back by 2 bases and J by 6 bases. CDR3 protein: CASSLGAGGPDTQYF. The CDR3 nucleotides read TGCGCCAGCAGCTTAGGAGCGGGAGGGCCTGATACGCAGTATTTT.

This clone came up once. J is TRBJ2-7 and V is TRBV7-9; 8 bases map to TRBD2. The CDR3 length is 16 residues. Trimming took 4 bases from V and 5 from J; bases not matched to a gene: 13. The germline CDR1 and CDR2 sequences are SEHNR and FQNEAQ (reference sequence). The CDR3 sequence: CASSSTPLAGGHEQYF. CDR3 nucleotides: TGTGCCAGCAGCTCAACCCCCCTTGCGGGGGGCCACGAGCAGTACTTC.

This clone occurred once. This chain links TRBV7-3 with TRBJ2-7, with 8 bases identical to TRBD1. The CDR3 contains 17 residues. The germline gives CDR1 SGHTA, CDR2 FQGTGA. V was pared by 1 base and J by 2 bases, with 10 bases of the junction left unmatched. The CDR3 bases are TGTGCCAGCAGCTTAAAGGACACCGGGACAGGACCCTACGAGCAGTACTTC. Its translation: CASSLKDTGTGPYEQYF. The whole variable domain, filled in from reference TRBV7-3 and TRBJ2-7, reads GAGVSQTPSNKVTEKGKYVELRCDPISGHTALYWYRQSLGQGPEFLIYFQGTGAADDSGLPNDRFFAVRPEGSVSTLKIQRTERGDSAVYLCASSLKDTGTGPYEQYFGPGTRLTVT.